The clone carrying this T cell receptor (beta chain) has a count of ten or more. What was amplified from RNA transcripts were TCR beta CDR3 regions. When the TCR CDR3 underwent first-round RT-PCR, the HTBI primer set was used. TCRdb fed the multiplex PCR reads into MiXCR, producing one record per CDR3 protein. The profile shows roughly 720,000 distinct CDR3 sequences, 17% of them singletons. The study defined stable Graves' hyperthyroidism as no ophthalmopathy progression within 18 months. These data belong to a study of T cells in Graves' hyperthyroidism and ophthalmopathy. The germline V gene encodes CDR1 SNHLY and CDR2 FYNNEI. V lost 3 bases and J 3 bases, leaving 13 bases between the germline ends. The CDR3 runs to 15 residues.

The receptor was isolated from a man aged 50-59 years with Graves' hyperthyroidism. This rearrangement joins TRBV2 to TRBJ2-3, with a possible D match to TRBD1 (7 bases). The sample comprised blood. This CDR3 is CASSEQGGRTDTQYF. DNA for the CDR3: TGTGCCAGCAGTGAGCAGGGGGGACGAACAGATACGCAGTATTTT.